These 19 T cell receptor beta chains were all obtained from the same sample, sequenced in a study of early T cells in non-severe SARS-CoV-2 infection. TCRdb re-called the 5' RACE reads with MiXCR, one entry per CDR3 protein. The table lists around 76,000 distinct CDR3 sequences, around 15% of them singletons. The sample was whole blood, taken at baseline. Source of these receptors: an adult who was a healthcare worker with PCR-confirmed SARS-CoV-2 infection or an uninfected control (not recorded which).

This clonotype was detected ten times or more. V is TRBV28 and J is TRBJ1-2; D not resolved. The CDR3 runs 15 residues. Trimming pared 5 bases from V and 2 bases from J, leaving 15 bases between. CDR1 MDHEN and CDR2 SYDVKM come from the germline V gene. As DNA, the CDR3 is TGTGCCAGCAGTACCTGGGAGGGAGGGAACTATGGCTACACCTTC. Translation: CASSTWEGGNYGYTF.

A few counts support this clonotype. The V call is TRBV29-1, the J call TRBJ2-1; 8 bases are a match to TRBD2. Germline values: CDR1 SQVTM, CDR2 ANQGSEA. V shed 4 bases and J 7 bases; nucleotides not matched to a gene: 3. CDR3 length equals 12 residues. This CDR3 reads CSVAGGPNEQFF. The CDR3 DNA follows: TGCAGCGTTGCGGGAGGGCCAAATGAGCAGTTCTTC.

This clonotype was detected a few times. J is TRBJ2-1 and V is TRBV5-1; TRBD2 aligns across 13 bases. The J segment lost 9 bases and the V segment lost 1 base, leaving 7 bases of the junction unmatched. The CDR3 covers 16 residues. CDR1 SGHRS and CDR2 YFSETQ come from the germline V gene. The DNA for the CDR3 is TGCGCCAGCAGCTTGACCCCGGGACTAGCGGGACCTGAGCAGTTCTTC. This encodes CASSLTPGLAGPEQFF.

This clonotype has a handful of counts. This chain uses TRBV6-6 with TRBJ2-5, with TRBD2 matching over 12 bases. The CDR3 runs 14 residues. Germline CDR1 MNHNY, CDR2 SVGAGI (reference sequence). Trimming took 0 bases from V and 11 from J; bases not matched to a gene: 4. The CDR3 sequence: CASSYSASGRGQYF. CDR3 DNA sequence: TGTGCCAGCAGTTACTCGGCTAGCGGGAGGGGACAGTACTTC.

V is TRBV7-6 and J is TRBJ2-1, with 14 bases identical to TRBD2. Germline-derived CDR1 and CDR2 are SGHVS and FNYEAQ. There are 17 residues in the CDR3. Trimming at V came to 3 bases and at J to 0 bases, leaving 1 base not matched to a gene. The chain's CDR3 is CASSFGTSGSSYNEQFF. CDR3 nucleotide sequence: TGTGCCAGCAGCTTCGGGACTAGCGGGAGCTCCTACAATGAGCAGTTCTTC.

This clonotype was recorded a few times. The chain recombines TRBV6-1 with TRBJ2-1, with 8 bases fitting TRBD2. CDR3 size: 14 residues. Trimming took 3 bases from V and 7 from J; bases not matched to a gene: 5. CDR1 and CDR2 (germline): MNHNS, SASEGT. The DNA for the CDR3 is TGTGCCAGCAGTGAGATGATAGCGGGGAATGAGCAGTTCTTC. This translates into CASSEMIAGNEQFF.

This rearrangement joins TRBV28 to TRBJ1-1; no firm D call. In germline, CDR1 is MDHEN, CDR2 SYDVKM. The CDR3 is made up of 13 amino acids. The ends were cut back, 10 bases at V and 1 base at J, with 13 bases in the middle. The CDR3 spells CATTLDGNTEAFF. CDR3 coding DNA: TGTGCCACCACACTTGACGGGAACACTGAAGCTTTCTTT.

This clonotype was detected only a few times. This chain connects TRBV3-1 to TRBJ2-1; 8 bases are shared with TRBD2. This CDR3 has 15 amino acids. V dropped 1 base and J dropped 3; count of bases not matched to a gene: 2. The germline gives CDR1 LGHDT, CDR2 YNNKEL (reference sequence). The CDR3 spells CASSQAGGFYNEQFF. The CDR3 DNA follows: TGTGCCAGCAGCCAAGCGGGAGGGTTCTACAATGAGCAGTTCTTC.

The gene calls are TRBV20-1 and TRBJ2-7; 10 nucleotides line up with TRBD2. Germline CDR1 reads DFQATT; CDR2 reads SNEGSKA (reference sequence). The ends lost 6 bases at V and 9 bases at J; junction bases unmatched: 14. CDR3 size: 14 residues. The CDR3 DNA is TGCAGTGCCGATAGCGGGAGGCCGTTTGCCGGGCAGTACTTC. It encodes CSADSGRPFAGQYF.

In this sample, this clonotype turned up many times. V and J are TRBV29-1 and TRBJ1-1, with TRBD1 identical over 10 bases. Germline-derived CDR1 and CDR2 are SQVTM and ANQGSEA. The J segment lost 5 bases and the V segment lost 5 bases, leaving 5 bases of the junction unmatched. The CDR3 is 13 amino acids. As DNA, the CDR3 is TGCAGCGTTCTCCGGGACAGGGGAACTGAAGCTTTCTTT. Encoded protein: CSVLRDRGTEAFF.

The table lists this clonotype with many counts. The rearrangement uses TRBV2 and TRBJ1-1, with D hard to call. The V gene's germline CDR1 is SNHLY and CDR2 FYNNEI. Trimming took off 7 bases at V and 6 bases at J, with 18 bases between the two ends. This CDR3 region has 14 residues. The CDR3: CASTSEKGSAEAFF. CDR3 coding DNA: TGTGCCAGCACTTCCGAGAAGGGTAGCGCTGAAGCTTTCTTT. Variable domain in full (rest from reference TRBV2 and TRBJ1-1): EPEVTQTPSHQVTQMGQEVILRCVPISNHLYFYWYRQILGQKVEFLVSFYNNEISEKSEIFDDQFSVERPDGSNFTLKIRSTKLEDSAMYFCASTSEKGSAEAFFGQGTRLTVV.

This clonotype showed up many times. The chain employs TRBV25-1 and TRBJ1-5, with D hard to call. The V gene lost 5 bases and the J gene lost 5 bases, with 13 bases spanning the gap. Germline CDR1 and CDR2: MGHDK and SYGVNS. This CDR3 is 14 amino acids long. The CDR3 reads CASSPRGEDQPQHF. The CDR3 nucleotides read TGTGCCAGCAGTCCGAGAGGCGAGGATCAGCCCCAGCATTTT.

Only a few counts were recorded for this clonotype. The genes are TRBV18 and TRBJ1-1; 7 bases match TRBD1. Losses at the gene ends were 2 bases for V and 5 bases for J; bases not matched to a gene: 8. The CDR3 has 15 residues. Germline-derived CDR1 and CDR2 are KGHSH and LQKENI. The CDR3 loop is CASSPGTGEWTEAFF. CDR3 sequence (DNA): TGTGCCAGCTCACCAGGAACAGGGGAGTGGACTGAAGCTTTCTTT.

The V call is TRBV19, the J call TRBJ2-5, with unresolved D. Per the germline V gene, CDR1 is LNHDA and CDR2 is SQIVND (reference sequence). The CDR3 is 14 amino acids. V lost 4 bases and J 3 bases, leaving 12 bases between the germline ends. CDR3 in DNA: TGTGCCAGTAGTAAGACCGACCGCAAAGAGACCCAGTACTTC. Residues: CASSKTDRKETQYF.

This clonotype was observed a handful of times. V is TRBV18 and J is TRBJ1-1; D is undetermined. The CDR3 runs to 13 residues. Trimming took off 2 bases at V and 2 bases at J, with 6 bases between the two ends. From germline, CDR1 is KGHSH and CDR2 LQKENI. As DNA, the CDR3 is TGTGCCAGCTCACCAGCAGGTAACACTGAAGCTTTCTTT. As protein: CASSPAGNTEAFF.

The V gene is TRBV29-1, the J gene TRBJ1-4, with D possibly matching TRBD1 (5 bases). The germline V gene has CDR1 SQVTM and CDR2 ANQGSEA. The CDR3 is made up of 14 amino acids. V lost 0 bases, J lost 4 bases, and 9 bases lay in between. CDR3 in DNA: TGCAGCGTTGAAGATAATAGGGGTAATGAAAAACTGTTTTTT. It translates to CSVEDNRGNEKLFF.

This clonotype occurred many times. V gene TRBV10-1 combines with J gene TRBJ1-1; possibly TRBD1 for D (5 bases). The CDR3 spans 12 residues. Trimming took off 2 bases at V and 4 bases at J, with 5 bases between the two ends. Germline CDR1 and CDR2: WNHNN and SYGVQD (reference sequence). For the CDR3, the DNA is TGCGCCAGCAGTGAGGGGGGCACTGAAGCTTTCTTT. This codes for CASSEGGTEAFF.

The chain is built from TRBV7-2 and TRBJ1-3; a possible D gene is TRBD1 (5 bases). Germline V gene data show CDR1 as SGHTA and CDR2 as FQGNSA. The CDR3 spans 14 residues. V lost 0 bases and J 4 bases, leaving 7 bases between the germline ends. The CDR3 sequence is CASSLARQGNTIYF. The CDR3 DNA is TGTGCCAGCAGCTTAGCGAGACAGGGAAACACCATATATTTT. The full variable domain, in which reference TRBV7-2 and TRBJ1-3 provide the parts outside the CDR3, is GAGVSQSPSNKVTEKGKDVELRCDPISGHTALYWYRQSLGQGLEFLIYFQGNSAPDKSGLPSDRFSAERTGGSVSTLTIQRTQQEDSAVYLCASSLARQGNTIYFGEGSWLTVV.

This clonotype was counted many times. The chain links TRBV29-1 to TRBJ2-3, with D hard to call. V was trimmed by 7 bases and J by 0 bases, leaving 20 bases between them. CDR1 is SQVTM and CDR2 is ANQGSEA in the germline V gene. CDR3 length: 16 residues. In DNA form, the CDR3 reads TGCAGCGCACCCACGGCCCTGGCGGCTAGCACAGATACGCAGTATTTT. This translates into CSAPTALAASTDTQYF.